This TCR beta chain was recorded in a study of T cells after yellow fever vaccination. V was shortened by 0 bases and J by 7 bases, with 14 bases between the two germline ends. The CDR3 contains 15 residues. CDR1 is SGDLS, CDR2 YYNGEE, per germline. TCR cDNA was made by 5'RACE template switching, adding a universal primer site and UMIs. Via MiXCR, TCRdb re-called the 5' RACE reads, giving one row per CDR3 protein. This table has a few hundred thousand distinct CDR3 sequences, roughly a sixth appearing once. This clonotype was obtained from a man in his late teens or twenties who received the YFV17D yellow fever vaccine. The chain carries TRBV9 and TRBJ1-5; a weak D match, TRBD1 (6 bases). The starting material was PBMCs, obtained about 5 days after the first yellow fever vaccination. CDR3 amino acids: CASSVGPGGGQPQHF. Written as DNA, the CDR3 is TGTGCCAGCAGCGTAGGGCCCGGGGGCGGGCAGCCCCAGCATTTT.